The 14 T cell receptor beta chains presented below share a single source sample, sequenced in a study of blood T cell repertoires in COVID-19. Sequencing used immunoSEQ multiplex PCR; TCRdb keeps in-frame clones, though not all of them. The top ten hold roughly 3.5% of the sample, which has 45,000 to 65,000 clones, approximately 88% seen once. Material for sequencing was peripheral blood. These receptors originate from a human donor in a cohort sampled during active COVID-19.

The rearrangement joins TRBV27 to TRBJ2-2; TRBD1 agrees at 7 bases. This CDR3 is 16 amino acids long. Looked up from germline, CDR1 is MNHEY and CDR2 is SMNVEV (reference sequence). V shed 4 bases, J shed 6 bases, and the junction held 11 bases outside the gene matches. CDR3 amino acids: CASSSQGLWSPGELFF. The CDR3 DNA sequence: TGTGCCAGCAGTTCACAGGGGCTCTGGAGTCCCGGGGAGCTGTTTTTT.

This chain connects TRBV7-3 to TRBJ2-3, with a tentative D call TRBD1 (6 bases). From germline, CDR1 is SGHTA and CDR2 FQGTGA. CDR3 length: 15 amino acids. Trimming removed 2 bases at V and 4 bases at J, with 13 bases between. CDR3 sequence reads: CASSLGRGAADTQYF. As DNA, the CDR3 is TGTGCCAGCAGCTTAGGCAGGGGCGCGGCAGATACGCAGTATTTT.

This chain connects TRBV6-5 to TRBJ2-3; tentatively, D is TRBD1 (6 bases). This CDR3 contains 15 residues. The V end was cut by 6 bases, the J end by 0 bases, with 13 bases between. CDR1 is MNHEY and CDR2 is SVGAGI in the germline V gene. The CDR3 reads CASRPQGSSTDTQYF. The CDR3 nucleotides are TGTGCCAGCAGGCCACAGGGTTCTAGCACAGATACGCAGTATTTT.

The rearrangement uses TRBV21-1 and TRBJ2-7; TRBD2 is the table's D call, not checked against the DNA. TRBV21-1 is listed as a pseudogene. The CDR3 covers 12 residues. This CDR3 is CASSKWGGEQYF. CDR3 bases: TGTGCCAGCAGCAAATGGGGAGGCGAGCAGTACTTC.

The chain has TRBV18 and TRBJ2-2, with 8 bases matching TRBD1. Germline-derived CDR1 and CDR2 are KGHSH and LQKENI. V shed 6 bases, J shed 3 bases, and the junction held 6 bases outside the gene matches. CDR3 length: 15 residues. CDR3 DNA sequence: TGTGCCAGCTCCCCAGGGGGCGCCGACACCGGGGAGCTGTTTTTT. Protein sequence: CASSPGGADTGELFF.

The rearrangement joins TRBV6-7 to TRBJ1-6, with TRBD1 matching 7 bases. TRBV6-7 is placed among ORFs of uncertain function. J gave up 0 bases and V 3 bases, and 8 bases lay outside the gene matches. CDR3 size: 18 residues. The CDR3 DNA reads TGTGCCAGCAGTTATGGTGCAGGGGGTCCCTCCTATAATTCACCCCTCCACTTT. Translating gives CASSYGAGGPSYNSPLHF.

The CDR3: CATSSLTGMNYGYTF. CDR3 bases: TGTGCCACCAGCAGCCTGACAGGAATGAACTATGGCTACACCTTC. The genes are TRBV15 and TRBJ1-2; weak D call: TRBD1 (6 bases). The CDR3 covers 15 residues. Germline V gives CDR1 LNHNV, CDR2 YYDKDF (reference sequence). V gave up 3 bases and J gave up 2 bases, with 13 bases separating them.

V is TRBV6-5 and J is TRBJ1-3; D is possibly TRBD1 (6 bases). The V end lost 8 bases, the J end lost 8 bases, and 16 bases lay between the germline ends. The CDR3 runs 13 residues. Germline V CDR1 and CDR2: MNHEY, SVGAGI. The CDR3 sequence: CASLLRDTDTIYF. The CDR3 DNA sequence: TGTGCCAGCCTACTTCGGGACACTGACACCATATATTTT.

This chain links TRBV6-6 with TRBJ1-6; tentatively, D is TRBD1 (6 bases). The germline CDR1 and CDR2 sequences are MNHNY and SVGAGI (reference sequence). Trimming pared 2 bases from V and 7 bases from J, leaving 9 bases between. The CDR3 contains 14 residues. The CDR3 region is CASSYGQGNSPLHF. CDR3 nucleotide sequence: TGTGCCAGCAGTTACGGTCAGGGGAATTCACCCCTCCACTTT.

The chain employs TRBV6-2 or TRBV6-3 and TRBJ2-6, with D tentatively TRBD1 (5 bases). Deletions cut 5 bases from V and 5 bases from J, with 10 bases between. Germline loops: CDR1 MNHEY, CDR2 SVGEGT. This CDR3 comprises 14 residues. The DNA for the CDR3 is TGTGCCAGCAGTAATCAGGGAAGGGCCAACGTCCTGACTTTC. It codes for CASSNQGRANVLTF.

The chain carries TRBV9 and TRBJ2-1; TRBD2 matches 11 bases. The CDR3 has 15 amino acids. The J segment lost 7 bases and the V segment lost 4 bases, leaving 7 bases of the junction unmatched. Per germline, CDR1 SGDLS and CDR2 YYNGEE. DNA of the CDR3: TGTGCCAGCAGCCCCATAGCGGGGGGGCGGAATGAGCAGTTCTTC. Protein product: CASSPIAGGRNEQFF.

The genes are TRBV7-2 and TRBJ2-1; 7 nucleotides agree with TRBD2. The V segment lost 3 bases and the J segment 7 bases; nucleotides outside the gene matches: 9. CDR3 size: 15 residues. CDR1 and CDR2 (germline): SGHTA, FQGNSA. In nucleotides, the CDR3 is TGTGCCAGCAGCTTGGGACTACAGACTCAGAATGAGCAGTTCTTC. Translation: CASSLGLQTQNEQFF.

V usage is TRBV27 and J usage is TRBJ2-3, with D maybe TRBD1 (5 bases). CDR3 length: 16 amino acids. V lost 5 bases and J lost 3, with 18 bases in between. Germline CDR1 is MNHEY and CDR2 is SMNVEV (reference sequence). The CDR3: CASSPIFGRATDTQYF. CDR3 DNA: TGTGCCAGCAGTCCGATTTTTGGCAGGGCGACAGATACGCAGTATTTT.

The V gene is TRBV2, the J gene TRBJ2-7; tentative D call: TRBD1 (6 bases). Germline CDR1 and CDR2: SNHLY and FYNNEI. V dropped 7 bases and J dropped 7 bases, with 14 bases sitting between them. The CDR3 consists of 12 residues. CDR3 coding DNA: TGTGCCAGCAAGACCACAGGGCGGGAGCAGTACTTC. Translating gives CASKTTGREQYF.